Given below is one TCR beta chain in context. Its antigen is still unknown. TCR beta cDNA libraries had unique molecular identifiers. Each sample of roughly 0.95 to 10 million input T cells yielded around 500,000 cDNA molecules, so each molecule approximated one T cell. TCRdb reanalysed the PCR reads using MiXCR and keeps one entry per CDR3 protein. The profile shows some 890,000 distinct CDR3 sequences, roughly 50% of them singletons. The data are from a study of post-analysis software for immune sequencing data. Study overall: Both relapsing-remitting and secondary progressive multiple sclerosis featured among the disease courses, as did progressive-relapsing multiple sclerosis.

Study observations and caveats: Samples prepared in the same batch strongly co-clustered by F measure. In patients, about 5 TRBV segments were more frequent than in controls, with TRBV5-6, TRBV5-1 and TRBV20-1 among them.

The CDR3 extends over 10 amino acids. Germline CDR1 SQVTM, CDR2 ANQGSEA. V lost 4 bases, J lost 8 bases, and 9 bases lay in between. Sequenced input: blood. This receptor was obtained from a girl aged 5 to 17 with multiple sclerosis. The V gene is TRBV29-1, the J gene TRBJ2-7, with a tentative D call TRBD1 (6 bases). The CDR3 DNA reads TGCAGCGTTGTTCAGGGGCAGCAGTACTTC. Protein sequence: CSVVQGQQYF.